This TCR beta chain was sequenced during a study of cytomegalovirus exposure and HLA in healthy donors. In the PCR, 60 Vbeta and 13 Jbeta primers were used. Sequencing was performed with immunoSEQ multiplex PCR; in TCRdb, only in-frame clones are kept and a portion is missing. The table lists over 100,000 clones, roughly 73% of them singletons, with nearly 0.9% in the top ten. The V end was cut by 7 bases, the J end by 4 bases, with 16 bases between. CDR1 is SNHLY, CDR2 FYNNEI, per germline. CDR3 size: 14 residues. Specimen: PBMCs. The receptor's source is a woman in her 30s in good health and CMV-seronegative. This chain joins TRBV2 and TRBJ1-1, with TRBD1 as a possible D gene (6 bases). Here the CDR3 reads CASILQGEGTEAFF. The CDR3 DNA follows: TGTGCCAGCATTCTACAGGGAGAGGGCACTGAAGCTTTCTTT.